The 14 T cell receptor beta chains below were found in one sample sequenced in a study of blood T cells in healthy people across ages. The second PCR ran about 6 to 12 cycles with a sample-barcoded 5' primer and J-beta primers. TCRdb called the 5' RACE reads again in MiXCR, with one record for every CDR3 protein. The sample holds over a million distinct CDR3 sequences, 35% to 45% seen once. Sequences were obtained from blood. These receptors originate from a woman younger than 30 in good health.

The gene calls are TRBV29-1 and TRBJ2-5; perhaps TRBD2 as D (5 bases). The V end lost 7 bases, the J end lost 11 bases, and 20 bases lay between the germline ends. This CDR3 comprises 12 residues. Looked up from germline, CDR1 is SQVTM and CDR2 is ANQGSEA. CDR3 residues: CSGRGLANEQYF. In nucleotides, the CDR3 is TGCAGCGGTCGCGGTCTAGCCAATGAGCAGTACTTC.

The chain couples TRBV29-1 to TRBJ2-1; possibly TRBD1 or TRBD2 for D (5 bases each). The CDR3 has 17 amino acids. Per the germline V gene, CDR1 is SQVTM and CDR2 is ANQGSEA. Trimming removed 8 bases at V and 5 bases at J, with 28 bases between. Here the CDR3 DNA reads TGCAGCCTATACGGGACCAAGAAGATTACAATAAACAATGAGCAGTTCTTC. This sequence encodes CSLYGTKKITINNEQFF.

V gene TRBV12-3 or TRBV12-4 combines with J gene TRBJ2-1; D remains ambiguous. V lost 5 bases and J 0 bases, leaving 14 bases between the germline ends. The CDR3 spans 16 residues. CDR3 bases: TGTGCCAGCAGTCCTCTGGGTAGCTCCTCCTACAATGAGCAGTTCTTC. Translating it yields CASSPLGSSSYNEQFF.

The chain joins TRBV20-1 to TRBJ1-1; D is unclear. V was shortened by 1 base and J by 0 bases, with 3 bases between the two germline ends. The germline CDR1 and CDR2 sequences are DFQATT and SNEGSKA (reference sequence). The CDR3 has 12 amino acids. The CDR3 coding sequence is TGCAGTGCTAGAGTTATGAACACTGAAGCTTTCTTT. It yields the protein CSARVMNTEAFF.

J is TRBJ2-1 and V is TRBV28; no reliable D call. Germline CDR1 is MDHEN and CDR2 is SYDVKM. Trimming pared 2 bases from V and 10 bases from J, leaving 12 bases between. The CDR3 spans 13 residues. This CDR3 reads CASSLRVIREQFF. The CDR3 DNA sequence: TGTGCCAGCAGTTTAAGGGTGATTCGGGAGCAGTTCTTC.

In the case of this clonotype: A much bigger clone sits one base away, suggesting this may be a read error. V is TRBV10-3 and J is TRBJ2-1; perhaps TRBD2 as D (6 bases). Germline V lookup: CDR1 ENHRY, CDR2 SYGVKD. Between the trimmed V and J ends, which lost 7 bases and 10 bases, there was a span of 20 bases. The CDR3 totals 14 residues. The chain's CDR3 is CAITPNREPYEQFF. Written as DNA, the CDR3 is TGTGCCATCACCCCTAATCGGGAGCCTTACGAGCAGTTCTTC.

This clonotype turned up a few times. This chain joins TRBV10-1 and TRBJ2-5; 9 bases fit TRBD2. Looked up from germline, CDR1 is WNHNN and CDR2 is SYGVQD (reference sequence). This CDR3 region has 15 residues. The ends lost 3 bases at V and 7 bases at J; junction bases unmatched: 9. The CDR3: CASSEGAGGIRTQYF. The CDR3 DNA sequence: TGCGCCAGCAGTGAAGGAGCGGGAGGAATTCGGACCCAGTACTTC.

This clonotype was seen only a few times. Relative to the germline gene, one junction end is altered; a read error may explain this. This chain uses TRBV20-1 with TRBJ2-1; 9 nucleotides line up with TRBD1. The CDR3 consists of 13 residues. The V gene's germline CDR1 is DFQATT and CDR2 SNEGSKA (reference sequence). CDR3 DNA: TGCATCACCGGGACAGGGTCCTACAATGGGCAGTTCTTC. Translated: CITGTGSYNGQFF.

This clonotype was observed a few times. The chain combines TRBV20-1 with TRBJ1-2; D ambiguous. The germline gives CDR1 DFQATT, CDR2 SNEGSKA (reference sequence). CDR3 length: 13 amino acids. V gave up 2 bases and J gave up 6 bases, with 13 bases separating them. The CDR3 spells CSARSQSQDGYTF. The CDR3 coding sequence is TGCAGTGCTAGAAGTCAGTCTCAGGATGGCTACACCTTC.

The V call is TRBV27, the J call TRBJ1-2; tentative D call: TRBD1 (6 bases). This CDR3 has 15 amino acids. Per the germline V gene, CDR1 is MNHEY and CDR2 is SMNVEV (reference sequence). Between the trimmed V and J ends, which lost 4 bases and 5 bases, there was a span of 17 bases. The CDR3 DNA reads TGTGCCAGCAGTTCTTACAGGGACAACACATATGGCTACACCTTC. This encodes CASSSYRDNTYGYTF.

The rearrangement links TRBV11-2 to TRBJ2-1; no definite D call. Trimming removed 1 base from V and 5 bases from J, with 9 bases in between. This CDR3 spans 14 amino acids. Germline values: CDR1 SGHAT, CDR2 FQNNGV. CDR3 amino acids: CASSLGSVNNEQFF. CDR3 DNA: TGTGCCAGCAGCTTAGGGTCAGTGAACAATGAGCAGTTCTTC.

V gene TRBV25-1 combines with J gene TRBJ2-7; 8 positions match TRBD2. The J call may be wrong; the DNA end is better matched by TRBJ2-5. This CDR3 comprises 14 residues. Germline CDR1 reads MGHDK; CDR2 reads SYGVNS. CDR3 region: CASTSISGEETQYF. DNA for the CDR3: TGTGCCAGCACCTCGATTAGCGGGGAAGAGACCCAGTACTTC.

The table lists this clonotype with many counts. This sequence joins TRBV4-1 and TRBJ2-3; no definite D call. Deletions cut 1 base from V and 2 bases from J, with 7 bases between. This CDR3 has 14 amino acids. The germline V gene encodes CDR1 MGHRA and CDR2 YSYEKL. This chain's CDR3 is CASSQGATTDTQYF. The CDR3 bases are TGCGCCAGCAGCCAAGGGGCGACCACAGATACGCAGTATTTT.

In its sample, this clonotype was seen once. This chain uses TRBV4-1 with TRBJ1-1; D gene unclear. V was cut by 3 bases and J by 6 bases, with 11 bases left in between. From germline, CDR1 is MGHRA and CDR2 YSYEKL. CDR3 length: 13 residues. The CDR3, as DNA: TGCGCCAGCAGCCAGGCGTTTCAGGCTGAAGCTTTCTTT. It specifies CASSQAFQAEAFF.